The sequence of this T cell receptor (beta chain) was determined in a study of cytomegalovirus exposure and HLA in healthy donors. With 60 Vbeta and 13 Jbeta primers, the PCR was carried out. The assay was immunoSEQ multiplex PCR, and TCRdb's table has in-frame clones only and misses some. The sample lists 90,000 to 140,000 clones; around 73% were seen once. The germline V gene encodes CDR1 SGHKS and CDR2 YYEKEE (reference sequence). Trimming left V 0 bases short and J 6 bases short, with 7 bases between. The CDR3 consists of 12 residues. The rearrangement joins TRBV5-5 to TRBJ2-7; D uncertain. The source material was PBMCs. This TCR was sampled from a man aged 25-40 years in good health and CMV-seronegative. The CDR3 DNA sequence: TGTGCCAGCAGCTTGGTTGGGCGCGAGCAGTACTTC. Amino acid sequence: CASSLVGREQYF.